This TCR beta chain was captured in a study of T cell repertoires in cytomegalovirus infection. With regard to this clonotype: Antigen: not known.

Germline loops: CDR1 SGHRS, CDR2 YFSETQ. CDR3 length: 15 amino acids. The ends were cut back, 3 bases at V and 5 bases at J, with 16 bases in the middle. In TCRdb, the reads were re-called with MiXCR into one record per CDR3 protein. Among some 500,000 distinct CDR3 sequences, 30% to 40% were seen once, and the ten largest hold 15% to 20%. The sequencing here drew on cultured PBMCs, taken from culture after CMV antigen stimulation. The chain combines TRBV5-1 with TRBJ2-3; D is possibly TRBD1 (6 bases). The source of this sequence is a human donor in good health (CMV status not recorded). Some clones in this sample may be carry-over from other donors' samples. The CDR3 loop is CASSYGEGTKDTQYF. CDR3 DNA: TGCGCCAGCAGCTATGGTGAGGGGACAAAAGATACGCAGTATTTT.